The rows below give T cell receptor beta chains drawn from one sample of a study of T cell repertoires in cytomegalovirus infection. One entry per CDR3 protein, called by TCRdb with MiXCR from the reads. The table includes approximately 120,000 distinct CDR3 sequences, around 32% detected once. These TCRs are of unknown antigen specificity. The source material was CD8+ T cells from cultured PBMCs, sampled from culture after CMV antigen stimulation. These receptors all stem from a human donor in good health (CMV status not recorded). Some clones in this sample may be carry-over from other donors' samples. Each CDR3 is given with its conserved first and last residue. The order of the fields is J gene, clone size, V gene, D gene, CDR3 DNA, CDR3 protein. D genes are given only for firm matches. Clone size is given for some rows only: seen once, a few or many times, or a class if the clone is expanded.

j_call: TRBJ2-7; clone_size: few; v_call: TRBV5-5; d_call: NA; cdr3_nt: TGTGCCAGCAGCCTACTCAGGGGAGTCGGGTACGAGCAGTACTTC; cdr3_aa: CASSLLRGVGYEQYF
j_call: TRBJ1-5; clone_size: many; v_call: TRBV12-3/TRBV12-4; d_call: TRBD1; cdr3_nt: TGTGCCAGCAGTCCCGGGACAGGGGTTCAGCCCCAGCATTTT; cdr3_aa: CASSPGTGVQPQHF
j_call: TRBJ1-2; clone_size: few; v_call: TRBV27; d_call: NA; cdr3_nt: TGTGCCAGCAGTTTATCTGGGGGAGAGATCTGGGGCTATGGCTACACCTTC; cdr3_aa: CASSLSGGEIWGYGYTF
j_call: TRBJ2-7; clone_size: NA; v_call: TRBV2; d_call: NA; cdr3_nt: TGTGCCAGCAGTGTTTTTGGATTGGGCAGTCTCTCCTACGAGCAGTACTTC; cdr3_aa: CASSVFGLGSLSYEQYF
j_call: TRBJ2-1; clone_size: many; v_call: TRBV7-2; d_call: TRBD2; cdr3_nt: TGTGCCAGCAGCTTAGAGGGACTAGCGGGGGACGACTCCTACAATGAGCAGTTCTTC; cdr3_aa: CASSLEGLAGDDSYNEQFF
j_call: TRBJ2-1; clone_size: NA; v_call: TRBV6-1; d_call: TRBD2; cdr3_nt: TGTGCCAGCAGTACCTATAGCGGGGGGTCGAGCTCCTACAATGAGCAGTTCTTC; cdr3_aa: CASSTYSGGSSSYNEQFF
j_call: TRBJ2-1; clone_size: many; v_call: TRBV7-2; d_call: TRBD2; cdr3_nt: TGTGCCAGCAGCTCCGACCAGACTAGCGGGAGGGCGTTCTTC; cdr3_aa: CASSSDQTSGRAFF
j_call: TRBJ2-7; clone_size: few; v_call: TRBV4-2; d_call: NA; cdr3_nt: TGTGCCAGCAGCCAAGGCGGGGACAGCTCCTACGAGCAGTACTTC; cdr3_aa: CASSQGGDSSYEQYF
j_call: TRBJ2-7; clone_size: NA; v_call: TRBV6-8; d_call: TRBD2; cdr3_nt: TGTGCCAGCAGTTTCACCACTTGGGGTAGCGGGGGTGTCTACGAGCAGTACTTC; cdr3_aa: CASSFTTWGSGGVYEQYF
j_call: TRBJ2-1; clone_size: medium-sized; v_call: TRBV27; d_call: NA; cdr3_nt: TGTGCCAGCACCAAATGGGGCCCCAATACCAATGAGCAGTTCTTC; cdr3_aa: CASTKWGPNTNEQFF
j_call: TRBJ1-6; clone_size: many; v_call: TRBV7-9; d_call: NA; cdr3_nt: TGTGCCAGCAGCGCTGGGACGGGTTATAATTCACCCCTCCACTTT; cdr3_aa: CASSAGTGYNSPLHF
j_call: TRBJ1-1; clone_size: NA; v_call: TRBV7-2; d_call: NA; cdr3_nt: TGTGCCAGCAGCGGCCAGGGTGGAACTGAAGCTTTCTTT; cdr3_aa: CASSGQGGTEAFF
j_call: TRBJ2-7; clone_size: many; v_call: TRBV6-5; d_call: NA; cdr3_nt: TGTGCCAGCAGTTACTCGACAGTCCCCTACGAGCAGTACTTC; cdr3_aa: CASSYSTVPYEQYF
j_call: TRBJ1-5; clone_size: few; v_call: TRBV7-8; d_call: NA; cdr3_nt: TGTGCCAGCAGCTTAGTTGCAGGGGCCTCCTATCAGCCCCAGCATTTT; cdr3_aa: CASSLVAGASYQPQHF
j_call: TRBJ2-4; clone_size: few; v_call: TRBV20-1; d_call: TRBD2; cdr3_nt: TGCAGTGCTAGAGATAGGGAGGGGACCCTCAACATTCAGTACTTC; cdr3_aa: CSARDREGTLNIQYF
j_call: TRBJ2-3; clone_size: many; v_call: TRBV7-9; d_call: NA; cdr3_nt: TGTGCCAGCAGCTCGATAGACCTTACGCAGTATTTT; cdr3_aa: CASSSIDLTQYF
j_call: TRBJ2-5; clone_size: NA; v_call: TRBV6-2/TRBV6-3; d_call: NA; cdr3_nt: TGTGCCACACTCCTCGGGGCCTACACGAAAGAGACCCAGTACTTC; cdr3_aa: CATLLGAYTKETQYF
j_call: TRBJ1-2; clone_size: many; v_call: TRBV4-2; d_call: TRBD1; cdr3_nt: TGTGCCAGCAGGGGACAGGGAGTTATCGCGAACTATGGCTACACCTTC; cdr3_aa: CASRGQGVIANYGYTF
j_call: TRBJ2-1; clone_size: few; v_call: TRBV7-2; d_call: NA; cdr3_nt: TGTGCCAGCAGCTTAGCTGGTTGGCAGAACAATGAGCAGTTCTTC; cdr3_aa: CASSLAGWQNNEQFF
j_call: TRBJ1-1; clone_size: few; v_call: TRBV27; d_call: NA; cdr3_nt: TGTGCCAGCAGCCCACTCGACTGGAACACTGAAGCTTTCTTT; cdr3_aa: CASSPLDWNTEAFF
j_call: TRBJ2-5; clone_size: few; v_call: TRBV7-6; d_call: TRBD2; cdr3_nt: TGTGCCAGCAGCCCGGGGGGGTCTGGTGGAGAGACCCAGTACTTC; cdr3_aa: CASSPGGSGGETQYF
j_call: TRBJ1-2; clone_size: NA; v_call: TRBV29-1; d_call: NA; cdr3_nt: TGCAGCGTTGGTAGACCAGACGTCGGCTATGGCTACACCTTC; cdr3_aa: CSVGRPDVGYGYTF
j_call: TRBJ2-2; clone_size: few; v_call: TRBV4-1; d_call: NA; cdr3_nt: TGCGCCAGCAGCCAAGAGAGGGGGGGAACCGGGGAGCTGTTTTTT; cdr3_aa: CASSQERGGTGELFF
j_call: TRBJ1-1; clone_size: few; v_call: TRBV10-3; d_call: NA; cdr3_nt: TGTGCCATCAGTCCAGATTACACTGAAGCTTTCTTT; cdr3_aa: CAISPDYTEAFF
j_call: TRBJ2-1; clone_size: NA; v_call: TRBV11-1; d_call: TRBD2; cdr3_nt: TGTGCCAGCAGCTTAGCGGAACTAGCGGGACACAATGAGCAGTTCTTC; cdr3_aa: CASSLAELAGHNEQFF
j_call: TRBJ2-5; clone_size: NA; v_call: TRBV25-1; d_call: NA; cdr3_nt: TGTGCCAGCAGGGGGGGTCGGGAGACCCAGTACTTC; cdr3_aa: CASRGGRETQYF
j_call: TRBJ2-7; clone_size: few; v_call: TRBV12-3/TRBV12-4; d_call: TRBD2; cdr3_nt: TGTGCCAGCACTCCCCGGGACTACCCCTACGAGCAGTACTTC; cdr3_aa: CASTPRDYPYEQYF
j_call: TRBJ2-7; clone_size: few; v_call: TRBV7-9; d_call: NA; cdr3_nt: TGTGCCAGCAGCCCTGGGCCGGGGGCGCAAGACAATCAATTCTACGAGCAGTACTTC; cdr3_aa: CASSPGPGAQDNQFYEQYF
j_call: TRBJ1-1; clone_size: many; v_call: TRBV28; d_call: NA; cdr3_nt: TGTGCCAGCAGTGTACCGGGACGGCACACTGAAGCTTTCTTT; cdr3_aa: CASSVPGRHTEAFF
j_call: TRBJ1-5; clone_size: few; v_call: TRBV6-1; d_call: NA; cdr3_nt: TGTGCCACTCTCAGGGGAGCTCAGCCCCAGCATTTT; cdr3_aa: CATLRGAQPQHF
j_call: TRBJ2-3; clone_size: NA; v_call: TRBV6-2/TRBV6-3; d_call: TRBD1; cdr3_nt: TGTGCCAGCAGTTACCAGGGGGCGACAGATACGCAGTATTTT; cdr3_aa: CASSYQGATDTQYF
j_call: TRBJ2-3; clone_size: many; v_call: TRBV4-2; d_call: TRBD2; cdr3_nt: TGTGCCAGCAGCCAACTTCCGTCGCGGGGGGCCTACACAGATACGCAGTATTTT; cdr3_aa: CASSQLPSRGAYTDTQYF
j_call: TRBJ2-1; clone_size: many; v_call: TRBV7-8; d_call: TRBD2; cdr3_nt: TGTGCCAGCAGCCCGCTAGCGGGGGGGCCAAGCTCCTACAATGAGCAGTTCTTC; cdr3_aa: CASSPLAGGPSSYNEQFF
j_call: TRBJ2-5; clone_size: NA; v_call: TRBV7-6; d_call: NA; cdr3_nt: TGTGCCAGCAGCGATGGGTGGGGGGAGACCCAGTACTTC; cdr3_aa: CASSDGWGETQYF
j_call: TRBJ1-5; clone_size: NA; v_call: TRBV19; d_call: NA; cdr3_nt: TGTGCCAGTAGTATCGACCCAGGGCAAGACCAGCCCCAGCATTTT; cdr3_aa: CASSIDPGQDQPQHF
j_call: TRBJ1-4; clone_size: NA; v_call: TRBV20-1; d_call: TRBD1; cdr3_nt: TGCAGTGCTAGAGATCACGAGGGGGCGGATAATGAAAAACTGTTTTTT; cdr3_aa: CSARDHEGADNEKLFF
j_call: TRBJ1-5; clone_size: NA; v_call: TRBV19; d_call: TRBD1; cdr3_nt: TGTGCCAGTAGCCACTCCCAGGACAGGTGGACCCAGCATTTT; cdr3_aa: CASSHSQDRWTQHF
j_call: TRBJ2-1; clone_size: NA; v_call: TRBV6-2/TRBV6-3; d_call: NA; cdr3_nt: TGTGCCAGCACCTACGGTACTAGCCTGATAACTGAGGGTGAGCAGTTCTTC; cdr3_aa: CASTYGTSLITEGEQFF
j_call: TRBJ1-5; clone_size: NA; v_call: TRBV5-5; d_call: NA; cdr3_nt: TGTGCCAGCAGCCCCGCCGGGCAGTTTAGCAATCAGCCCCAGCATTTT; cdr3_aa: CASSPAGQFSNQPQHF
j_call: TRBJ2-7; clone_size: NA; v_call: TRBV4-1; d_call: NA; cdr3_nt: TGCGCCAGCAGCTCCCATAGAGGCTACGAGCAGTACTTC; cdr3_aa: CASSSHRGYEQYF
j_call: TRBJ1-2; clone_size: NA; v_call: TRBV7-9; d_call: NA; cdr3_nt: TGTGCCAGCAGCTTTTTAGCGATTACTAACTATGGCTACACCTTC; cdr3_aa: CASSFLAITNYGYTF
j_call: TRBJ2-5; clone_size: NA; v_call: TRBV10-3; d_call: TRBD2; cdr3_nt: TGTGCCATCAGTGAGAGCGGGGGCACAGGGGAGACCCAGTACTTC; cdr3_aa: CAISESGGTGETQYF
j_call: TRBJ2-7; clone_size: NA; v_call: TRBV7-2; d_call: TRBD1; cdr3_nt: TGTGCCAGCACCTTGGACAGGGGGGTTGAGCAGTACTTC; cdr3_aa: CASTLDRGVEQYF
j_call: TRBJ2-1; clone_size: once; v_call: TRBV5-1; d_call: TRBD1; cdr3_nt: TGCGCCAGCAGCGCGGGACAGGGGGCTTACAGTGAGCAGTTCTTC; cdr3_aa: CASSAGQGAYSEQFF
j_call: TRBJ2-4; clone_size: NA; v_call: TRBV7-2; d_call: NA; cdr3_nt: TGTGCCAGCAGCTTAGAGGATTTCCCCAAAAACATTCAGTACTTC; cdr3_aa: CASSLEDFPKNIQYF
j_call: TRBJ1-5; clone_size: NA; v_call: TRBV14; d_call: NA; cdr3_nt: TGTGCCAGCAGCCAAGGACCGGGAGGGGTCGGTCAGCCCCAGCATTTT; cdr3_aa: CASSQGPGGVGQPQHF
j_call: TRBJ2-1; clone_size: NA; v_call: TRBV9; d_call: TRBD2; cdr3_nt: TGTGCCAGCAGCGCCACTAGCGGGGGGGGGGTATACAATGAGCAGTTCTTC; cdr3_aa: CASSATSGGGVYNEQFF
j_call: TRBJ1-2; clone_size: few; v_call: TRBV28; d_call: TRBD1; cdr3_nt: TGTGCCAGCAGTGGAAGACGGACAGGACCTCTACTGGGGGGCTACACCTTC; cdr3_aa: CASSGRRTGPLLGGYTF
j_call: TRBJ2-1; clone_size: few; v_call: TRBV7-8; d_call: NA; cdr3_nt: TGTGCCAGCAGCTTACCCGACAGTAAACATTACAATGAGCAGTTCTTC; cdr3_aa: CASSLPDSKHYNEQFF
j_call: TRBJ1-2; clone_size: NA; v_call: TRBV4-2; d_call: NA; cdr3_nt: TGTGCCAGCAGCCAAGATCGGCAGCCCTATGGCTACACCTTC; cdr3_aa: CASSQDRQPYGYTF
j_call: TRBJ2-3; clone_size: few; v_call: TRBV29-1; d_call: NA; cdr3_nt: TGCAGCGCTGGGAGGACAGGGCGGGGGGCAGATACGCAGTATTTT; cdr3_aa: CSAGRTGRGADTQYF
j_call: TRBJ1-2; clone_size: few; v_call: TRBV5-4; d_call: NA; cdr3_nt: TGTGCCAGCAGCCAGAGGGGGGGCGCGAATGGCTACACCTTC; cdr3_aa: CASSQRGGANGYTF
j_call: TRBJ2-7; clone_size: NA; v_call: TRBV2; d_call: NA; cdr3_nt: TGTGCCAGCAGTGAAAATAGTGGTATAACCTACGAGCAGTACTTC; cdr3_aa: CASSENSGITYEQYF
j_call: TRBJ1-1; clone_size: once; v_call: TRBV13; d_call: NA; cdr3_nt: TGTGCCAGCAGCTTAATCAGGGGCTCATCGGAGAACACTGAAGCTTTCTTT; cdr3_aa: CASSLIRGSSENTEAFF
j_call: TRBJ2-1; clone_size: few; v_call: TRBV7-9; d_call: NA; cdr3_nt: TGTGCCAGCAGCTTTGAGGCGGGGTCCTACAATGAGCAGTTCTTC; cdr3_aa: CASSFEAGSYNEQFF
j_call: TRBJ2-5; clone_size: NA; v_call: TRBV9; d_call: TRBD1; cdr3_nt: TGTGCCAGCAGCCGCTCAGGGGGCGCGAGTCAAGAGACCCAGTACTTC; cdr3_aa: CASSRSGGASQETQYF
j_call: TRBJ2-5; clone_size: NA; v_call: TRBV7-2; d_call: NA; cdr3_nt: TGTGCCAGCAGCAAAGGTGCGGCTTCCCAAGAGACCCAGTACTTC; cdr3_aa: CASSKGAASQETQYF
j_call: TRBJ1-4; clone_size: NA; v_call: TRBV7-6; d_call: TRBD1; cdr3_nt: TGTGCCAGCAGCTTTATCCCGGGACAGCTGAATGAAAAACTGTTTTTT; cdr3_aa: CASSFIPGQLNEKLFF
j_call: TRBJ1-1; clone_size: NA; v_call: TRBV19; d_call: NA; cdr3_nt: TGTGCCAGTAGTATAGATCCATTGTCTGAAGCTTTCTTT; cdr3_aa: CASSIDPLSEAFF